Listed below are T cell receptor beta chains from one sample, sequenced in a study of T cell responses to AZD1222 COVID-19 vaccine. The assay was immunoSEQ multiplex PCR, and TCRdb's table has in-frame clones only and misses some. The sample records about 150,000 clones, roughly 90% being singletons. The starting material was peripheral blood, obtained on day 0 of AZD1222 vaccination. These receptors were taken from an adult in good health. Both conserved end residues are part of each CDR3. D genes are given only for firm matches. Some rows mark clone size as missing; the rest say once, few, many or name a class of expanded clone.

TRBV4-3,.,.,TRBJ2-2,CASSQDGVAIAGELFF,TGCGCCAGCAGCCAAGATGGGGTAGCTATCGCCGGGGAGCTGTTTTTT
TRBV10-1,few,.,TRBJ2-3,CASSEATGFGDTQYF,TGCGCCAGCAGTGAGGCAACAGGGTTTGGAGATACGCAGTATTTT
TRBV5-1,once,TRBD1,TRBJ2-2,CASSLQGQGISTGELFF,TGCGCCAGCAGCTTGCAGGGACAGGGGATCTCCACCGGGGAGCTGTTTTTT
TRBV6-5,.,.,TRBJ1-6,CASSFRDGGGNSPLHF,TGTGCCAGCAGTTTTAGGGACGGGGGAGGTAATTCACCCCTCCACTTT
TRBV6-6,.,TRBD1,TRBJ2-3,CASSLTGAGQGIRTQYF,TGTGCCAGCAGTCTTACTGGGGCGGGACAGGGGATACGGACGCAGTATTTT
TRBV6-5,once,TRBD1,TRBJ1-1,CAATPGQGDTEAFF,TGTGCCGCGACCCCGGGACAGGGGGACACTGAAGCTTTCTTT
TRBV18,.,.,TRBJ2-5,CASSPGQTETQYF,TGTGCCAGCTCACCGGGACAAACGGAGACCCAGTACTTC
TRBV5-1,.,.,TRBJ2-1,CASSPGRSSYNEQFF,TGCGCCAGCAGCCCGGGACGGAGCTCCTACAATGAGCAGTTCTTC
TRBV11-3,.,.,TRBJ2-3,CASSLERGTDTQYF,TGTGCCAGCAGCTTAGAGAGAGGGACAGATACGCAGTATTTT
TRBV25-1,.,.,TRBJ1-6,CASSETVEVSYNSPLHF,TGTGCCAGCAGTGAAACGGTAGAAGTTTCATATAATTCACCCCTCCACTTT
TRBV5-4,.,.,TRBJ2-1,CASSTGQPAYNEQFF,TGTGCCAGCAGCACAGGACAGCCGGCCTACAATGAGCAGTTCTTC
TRBV28,.,TRBD1,TRBJ1-6,CASSTYRGRYSPLHF,TGTGCCAGCAGTACGTACAGGGGTCGATATTCACCCCTCCACTTT
TRBV6-5,.,.,TRBJ2-1,CASSPTGFANEQFF,TGTGCCAGCAGTCCCACAGGGTTCGCCAATGAGCAGTTCTTC
TRBV5-4,few,TRBD1,TRBJ2-5,CASSLGPQGASQETQYF,TGTGCCAGCAGCTTGGGGCCCCAGGGGGCATCCCAAGAGACCCAGTACTTC
TRBV30,.,.,TRBJ1-6,CAWSVARVNSPLHF,TGTGCCTGGAGTGTCGCCAGAGTTAATTCACCCCTCCACTTT
TRBV13,.,TRBD1,TRBJ1-3,CASSHRRQGPGNTIYF,TGTGCCAGCAGCCACAGACGACAGGGTCCTGGAAACACCATATATTTT
TRBV9,.,TRBD2,TRBJ2-3,CASSPSGGPSTDTQYF,TGTGCCAGCAGCCCGAGCGGGGGCCCGAGCACAGATACGCAGTATTTT
TRBV7-2,.,.,TRBJ1-3,CASSLSGGSGNTIYF,TGTGCCAGCAGCTTAAGCGGCGGTTCTGGAAACACCATATATTTT
TRBV5-1,once,TRBD1,TRBJ2-7,CASSPGYRGEQYF,TGCGCCAGCAGCCCCGGTTACAGGGGCGAGCAGTACTTC
TRBV28,.,.,TRBJ1-3,CASSQPRGLSSGNTIYF,TGTGCCAGCAGTCAACCTAGGGGACTCAGCTCTGGAAACACCATATATTTT